This T cell receptor (beta chain) was recovered during a study of shared clonotypes between healthy human individuals. Sequenced by immunoSEQ multiplex PCR; TCRdb stores in-frame clones only, minus some. Of 2 million or so clones in the sample, 95% were seen once. The CDR3 consists of 13 residues. The germline CDR1 and CDR2 sequences are SEHNR and FQNEAQ (reference sequence). In the case of this clone: At one of its ends the junction is not consistent with the germline gene, which may arise from a read error.

Material for sequencing was naive CD4+ T cells sorted from blood. The sample's subset: CD45RA+ positively selected. The chain joins TRBV7-9 to TRBJ1-1; D gene unclear. The clonotype comes from a man younger than 35 in good health. CDR3 sequence (DNA): TGTGCCACCAGCTCCCCCGGGGTCACTGAAGCTTTCTTT. Residues: CATSSPGVTEAFF.